The 7 T cell receptor beta chains below come from one sample, sequenced in a study of Ad26.COV2.S vaccination and SARS-CoV-2 variants. TCRdb keeps only in-frame clones here, not all; method: immunoSEQ multiplex PCR. The data hold 330,000 or so clones, with 90% observed a single time. The treatment here: 15 to 20 received Ad26.COV2.S at low or high dose, single or two shots; a few received placebo; per-sample allocation not given. On day 63 after the first injection, vaccine and placebo recipients gave samples. Material: peripheral blood, obtained in a trial of Ad26.COV2.S vaccine versus placebo. All receptors derive from a person aged 18-60 years who received the Ad26.COV2.S COVID-19 vaccine or a placebo.

The V call is TRBV12-3 or TRBV12-4, the J call TRBJ2-3; the D is unclear. The CDR3 extends over 11 amino acids. V lost 5 bases and J 5 bases, leaving 5 bases between the germline ends. The CDR3 DNA sequence: TGTGCCAGCAGTCAGATAGATACGCAGTATTTT. It is translated as CASSQIDTQYF.

The chain has TRBV19 and TRBJ2-2; D not certain. V gave up 9 bases and J gave up 5 bases, with 19 bases separating them. Germline CDR1 and CDR2: LNHDA and SQIVND (reference sequence). This CDR3 has 15 amino acids. The CDR3 spells CASKEQKGGTGELFF. The CDR3 bases are TGTGCCAGCAAGGAACAGAAGGGCGGTACCGGGGAGCTGTTTTTT.

This rearrangement joins TRBV9 to TRBJ2-3; 8 nucleotides agree with TRBD2. Germline V gene data show CDR1 as SGDLS and CDR2 as YYNGEE. The junction had 4 bases not matched to a gene; V was cut back by 0 bases and J by 4 bases. This CDR3 is built from 15 residues. The CDR3 region is CASSVESGSPDTQYF. CDR3 bases: TGTGCCAGCAGCGTAGAAAGCGGGAGCCCAGATACGCAGTATTTT.

The CDR3 protein is CASSEGGGLPGQFF. The CDR3, as DNA: TGTGCCAGCAGCGAGGGCGGGGGTCTCCCCGGGCAGTTCTTC. The chain couples TRBV9 to TRBJ2-1; 7 bases map to TRBD2. Looked up from germline, CDR1 is SGDLS and CDR2 is YYNGEE. This CDR3 has 14 residues. With 3 bases clipped from V and 12 bases from J, the junction kept 12 bases outside the gene matches.

The gene calls are TRBV27 and TRBJ1-2, with D perhaps matching TRBD1 (5 bases). This CDR3 has 15 residues. V was cut by 2 bases and J by 8 bases, with 18 bases left in between. Germline assignment: CDR1 MNHEY and CDR2 SMNVEV (reference sequence). CDR3 amino acids: CASSLQQGSGEGYTF. CDR3 DNA sequence: TGTGCCAGCAGTTTACAGCAGGGCAGTGGAGAGGGCTACACCTTC.

This rearrangement joins TRBV20-1 to TRBJ2-1; no firm D call. CDR3 size: 11 residues. CDR1 and CDR2 from the germline V gene are DFQATT and SNEGSKA (reference sequence). V was clipped by 5 bases and J by 7 bases, with 9 bases between them. CDR3: CSAGPLNEQFF. The DNA for the CDR3 is TGCAGTGCTGGGCCCCTAAATGAGCAGTTCTTC.

This chain joins TRBV6-6 and TRBJ1-1; D may be TRBD1 (6 bases). CDR1 MNHNY and CDR2 SVGAGI come from the germline V gene (reference sequence). Between the trimmed V and J ends, which lost 7 bases and 6 bases, there was a span of 21 bases. The CDR3 has 15 residues. CDR3 sequence (DNA): TGTGCCAGCACAGTTTACAGGGAAGGAACCTCTGAAGCTTTCTTT. It yields the protein CASTVYREGTSEAFF.